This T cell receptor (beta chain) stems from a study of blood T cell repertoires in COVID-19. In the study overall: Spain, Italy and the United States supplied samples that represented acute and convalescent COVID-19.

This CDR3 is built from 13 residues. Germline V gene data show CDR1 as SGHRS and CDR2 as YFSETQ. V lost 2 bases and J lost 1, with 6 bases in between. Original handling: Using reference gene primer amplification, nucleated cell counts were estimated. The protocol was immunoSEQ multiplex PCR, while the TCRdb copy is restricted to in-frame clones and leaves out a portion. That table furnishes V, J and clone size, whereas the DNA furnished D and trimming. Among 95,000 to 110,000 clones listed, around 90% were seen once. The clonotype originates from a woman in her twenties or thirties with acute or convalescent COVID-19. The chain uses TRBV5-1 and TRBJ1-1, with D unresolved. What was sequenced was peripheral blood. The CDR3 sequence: CASSLSENTEAFF. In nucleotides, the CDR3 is TGCGCCAGCAGCTTAAGCGAGAACACTGAAGCTTTCTTT.